The 9 T cell receptor beta chains listed next were all sequenced from one sample in a study of CD8 T cells in ankylosing spondylitis. Points from the study as a whole: Blood from ankylosing spondylitis patients appeared to carry a characteristic roughly 8-variant TCR beta motif.

These receptors have no identified antigens. TCRdb used MiXCR to reprocess the 5' RACE reads, holding one entry per CDR3 protein. The data show over 700,000 distinct CDR3 sequences, about 20% seen once. Material for sequencing was blood, either unsorted or a sorted T cell fraction (not recorded which). The receptors were sampled from a male donor with ankylosing spondylitis.

Regarding this clonotype: Germline is not matched at one junction end, which may reflect a read error. This sequence joins TRBV7-2 and TRBJ1-4, with 11 nucleotides matching TRBD1. This CDR3 has 15 residues. Per germline, CDR1 SGHTA and CDR2 FQGNSA. The CDR3 coding sequence is TGTGCCAGCAGCTCGGACAGGGGGCCTAACGAAAAACTGTTTTTT. It is translated as CASSSDRGPNEKLFF. The complete variable domain, with remaining parts taken from reference TRBV7-2 and TRBJ1-4, reads GAGVSQSPSNKVTEKGKDVELRCDPISGHTALYWYRQSLGQGLEFLIYFQGNSAPDKSGLPSDRFSAERTGGSVSTLTIQRTQQEDSAVYLCASSSDRGPNEKLFFGSGTQLSVL.

The chain links TRBV5-1 to TRBJ2-7; no clear D. Germline V gene data show CDR1 as SGHRS and CDR2 as YFSETQ. Trimming removed 0 bases at V and 6 bases at J, with 13 bases between. The CDR3 is 14 amino acids. CDR3 nucleotides: TGCGCCAGCAGCTTGGCCACACTTTCGGGCGAGCAGTACTTC. Protein sequence: CASSLATLSGEQYF.

This clonotype has just a few counts. The rearrangement links TRBV20-1 to TRBJ1-2; TRBD1 matches 8 bases. This CDR3 has 15 residues. With V trimmed by 0 bases and J by 5 bases, 8 bases remained unmatched. Germline V lookup: CDR1 DFQATT, CDR2 SNEGSKA (reference sequence). The CDR3 reads CSARDPTGESYGYTF. As DNA, the CDR3 is TGCAGTGCTAGAGATCCGACAGGGGAAAGTTATGGCTACACCTTC.

The CDR3 here is CASSPGQGANSNQPQHF. CDR3 coding DNA: TGCGCCAGCAGCCCAGGACAGGGCGCTAATAGCAATCAGCCCCAGCATTTT. The J gene is TRBJ1-5, the V gene TRBV5-1, with 8 bases aligning to TRBD1. Germline V CDR1 and CDR2: SGHRS, YFSETQ. After removal of 4 bases from V and 0 bases from J, the junction contained 9 bases not matched to a gene. CDR3 length equals 17 residues.

The chain employs TRBV6-1 and TRBJ2-5; 10 nucleotides match TRBD2. Germline-derived CDR1 and CDR2 are MNHNS and SASEGT. There are 16 residues in the CDR3. V was clipped by 2 bases and J by 2 bases; unmatched bases: 5. The CDR3 nucleotides read TGTGCCAGCAGTGAAAGGTCTAGCGGGGGACAAGAGACCCAGTACTTC. Translated, it gives CASSERSSGGQETQYF.

This sequence joins TRBV2 and TRBJ2-3; D is unresolved. The CDR3 consists of 15 residues. The germline gives CDR1 SNHLY, CDR2 FYNNEI. V lost 2 bases to trimming and J lost 5 bases, with 14 bases between them. The CDR3 coding sequence is TGTGCCAGCAGTGAATGGCGTGGGCAGTTAGATACGCAGTATTTT. Protein: CASSEWRGQLDTQYF.

This clonotype was seen a handful of times. The V and J genes are TRBV20-1 and TRBJ2-7; D remains ambiguous. Trimming stripped 1 base from V and 6 bases from J, with 10 bases between. CDR1 and CDR2 (germline): DFQATT, SNEGSKA (reference sequence). The CDR3 length is 12 residues. The CDR3 loop is CSARATPGEQYF. The CDR3, as DNA: TGCAGTGCTAGAGCGACACCGGGCGAGCAGTACTTC.

The chain links TRBV5-1 to TRBJ2-5; TRBD2 agrees at 8 bases. Germline CDR1 SGHRS, CDR2 YFSETQ. CDR3 length: 14 residues. The ends lost 5 bases at V and 2 bases at J; junction bases unmatched: 5. The CDR3 sequence: CASRERGLQETQYF. As DNA, the CDR3 is TGCGCCAGCAGGGAGCGGGGGCTTCAAGAGACCCAGTACTTC.

The V call is TRBV7-8, the J call TRBJ2-1, with TRBD2 identical over 12 bases. CDR1 SGHVS and CDR2 FQNEAQ come from the germline V gene. The trim removed 0 bases at V and 8 bases at J, leaving 5 bases unmatched. CDR3 size: 16 residues. CDR3 amino acids: CASSLAKLAGGYEQFF. CDR3 sequence (DNA): TGTGCCAGCAGCTTAGCAAAACTAGCGGGAGGCTATGAGCAGTTCTTC.